This T cell receptor beta chain was obtained from a study of OX40 agonist ivuxolimab in advanced cancers. Study-wide background: In this cohort, patients received ivuxolimab, an agonistic anti-OX40 (CD134) antibody. In three patients, partial responses were observed, one with hepatocellular carcinoma and two with cutaneous melanoma. Study results and limitations: At 0.1-3.0 mg/kg, partial responders had clonal expansion among the lowest observed. CD4+ and CD8+ T cells in blood underwent clonal expansion by week 6 at 0.1 to 3.0 mg/kg.

With respect to this clone: Its antigen is not known.

The protocol was immunoSEQ multiplex PCR, while the TCRdb copy is restricted to in-frame clones and leaves out a portion. This sample has nearly 95,000 clones, with 90% to 95% found just once. The CDR3 length is 14 residues. Germline V gene sequence: CDR1 MNHEY, CDR2 SVGAGI. Trimming cost V 5 bases and J 4 bases, with 14 bases left between them. V usage is TRBV6-5 and J usage is TRBJ1-1, with D possibly TRBD1 on 5 matching bases. The sample consisted of CD4+ or CD8+ T cells sorted from blood, taken in a trial of the OX40 agonist ivuxolimab. The source is an adult with an advanced solid tumor such as melanoma, head and neck, liver or kidney cancer. CDR3: CASSPDGGVTEAFF. CDR3 nucleotide sequence: TGTGCCAGCAGTCCCGACGGAGGGGTCACTGAAGCTTTCTTT.